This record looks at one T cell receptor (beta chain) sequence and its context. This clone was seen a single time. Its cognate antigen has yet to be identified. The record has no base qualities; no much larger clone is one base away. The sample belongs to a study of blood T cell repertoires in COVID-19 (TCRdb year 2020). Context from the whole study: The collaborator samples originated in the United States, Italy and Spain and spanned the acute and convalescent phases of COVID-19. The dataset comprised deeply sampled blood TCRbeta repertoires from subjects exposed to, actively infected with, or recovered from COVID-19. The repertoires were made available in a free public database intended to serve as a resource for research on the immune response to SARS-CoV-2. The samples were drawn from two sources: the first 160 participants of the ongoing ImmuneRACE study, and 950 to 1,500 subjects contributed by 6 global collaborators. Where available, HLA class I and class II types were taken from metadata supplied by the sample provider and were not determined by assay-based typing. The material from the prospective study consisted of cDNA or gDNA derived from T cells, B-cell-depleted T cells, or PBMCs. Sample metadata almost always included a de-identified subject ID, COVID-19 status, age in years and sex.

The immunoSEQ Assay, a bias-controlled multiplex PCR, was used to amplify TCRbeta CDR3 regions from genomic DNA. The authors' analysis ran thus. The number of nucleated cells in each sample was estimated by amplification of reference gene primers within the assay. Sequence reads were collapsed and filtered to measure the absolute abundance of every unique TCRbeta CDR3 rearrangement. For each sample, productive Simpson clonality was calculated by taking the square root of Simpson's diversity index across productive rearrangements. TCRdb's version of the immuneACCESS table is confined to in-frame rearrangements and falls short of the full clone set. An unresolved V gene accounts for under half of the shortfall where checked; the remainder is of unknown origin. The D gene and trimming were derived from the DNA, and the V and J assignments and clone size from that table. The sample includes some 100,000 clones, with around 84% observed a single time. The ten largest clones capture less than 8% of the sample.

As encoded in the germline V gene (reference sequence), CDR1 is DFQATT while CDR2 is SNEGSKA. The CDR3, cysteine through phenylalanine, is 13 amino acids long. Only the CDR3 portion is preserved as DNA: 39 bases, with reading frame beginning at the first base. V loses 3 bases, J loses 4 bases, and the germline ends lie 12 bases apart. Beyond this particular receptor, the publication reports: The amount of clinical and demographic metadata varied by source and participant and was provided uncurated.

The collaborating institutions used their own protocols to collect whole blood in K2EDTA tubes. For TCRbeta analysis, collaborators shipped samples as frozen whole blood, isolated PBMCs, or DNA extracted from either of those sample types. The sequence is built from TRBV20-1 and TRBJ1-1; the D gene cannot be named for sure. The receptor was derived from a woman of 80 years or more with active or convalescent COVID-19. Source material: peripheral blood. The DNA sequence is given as TGCAGTGCTAGTCCGGAGGTCGGCACTGAAGCTTTCTTT. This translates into CSASPEVGTEAFF.